This TCR beta chain derives from a study of prognosis after radiotherapy for stage I lung cancer. For the study at large: SBRT spanned 3 to 5 fractions, reaching a biologically effective dose of at least 100 Gy. Findings and caveats of the study: A drop in unique TCR clone counts was seen after stereotactic body radiation therapy, median roughly 9,300 versus 7,200.

Germline V lookup: CDR1 LNHDA, CDR2 SQIVND (reference sequence). Between the trimmed V and J ends, which lost 6 bases and 8 bases, there was a span of 16 bases. The CDR3 has 14 amino acids. Multiplex PCR, run in two rounds, amplified TCR beta CDR3 from genomic DNA. Primers specific to each TRBV and TRBJ gene were used in first-round PCR. The second round, a PCR step, used universal primers. MiXCR, applied by TCRdb to the multiplex PCR reads, yields one record per CDR3 protein. Among about 21,000 distinct CDR3 sequences listed, approximately 43% were seen once. Worth noting for this clonotype: Its matching antigen is unknown.

This TCR was recovered from a donor aged 50 or older with non-small cell lung cancer. The sequenced sample was PBMCs, obtained before or after stereotactic body radiation therapy (not recorded which). The genes are TRBV19 and TRBJ1-4; D unresolved. In DNA, the CDR3 is TGTGCCAGTAGCATGGAGGACCCCGGGGAAAAACTGTTTTTT. Translated: CASSMEDPGEKLFF.